Listed here is a single T cell receptor beta chain. Its cognate antigen is unknown. V lost 7 bases to trimming and J lost 8 bases; unmatched junction nucleotides: 16. This CDR3 has 16 amino acids. Germline CDR1 reads LNHDA; CDR2 reads SQIVND (reference sequence). These data belong to a study of T cell repertoires in cytomegalovirus infection. For the study at large: CMV epitopes in the study were HLA-C-restricted (recently identified) and HLA-B-restricted (well studied). CMV infection together with matching HLA type was indicated by public TCR beta signatures. Study-wide results and limits: Using cumulative public TCR beta family frequency, the authors identified those who carried CMV together with the relevant HLA. The ex vivo response was dominated by HLA-C-restricted CMV-specific TCR beta clonotypes.

Via MiXCR, TCRdb re-called the reads, giving one row per CDR3 protein. The data show some 920,000 distinct CDR3 sequences, less than 40% seen once. The V gene is TRBV19, the J gene TRBJ2-4; 8 positions match TRBD1. This clonotype was sampled from a human donor in good health (CMV status not recorded). Some clones in this sample may be carry-over from other donors' samples. The sequencing here drew on cultured CD8+ T cells from PBMCs, taken from culture after CMV antigen stimulation. CDR3 nucleotide sequence: TGTGCCAGTACCCCGCGATGGGACAGGAGATCGGACATTCAGTACTTC. It yields the protein CASTPRWDRRSDIQYF.